Each of the 16 T cell receptor beta chains below was sequenced from the same sample in a study of T cell responses to AZD1222 COVID-19 vaccine. Sequenced by immunoSEQ multiplex PCR; TCRdb stores in-frame clones only, minus some. The top ten hold around 1.6% of the sample, which has around 150,000 clones, around nine tenths seen once. The specimen comprised peripheral blood, sampled on day 0 of AZD1222 vaccination. These TCRs come from an adult in good health.

This rearrangement joins TRBV5-1 to TRBJ1-6; possibly TRBD1 for D (5 bases). Trimming took off 1 base at V and 3 bases at J, with 8 bases between the two ends. Germline V gene lookup returns CDR1 SGHRS and CDR2 YFSETQ. This CDR3 is 15 amino acids long. In DNA form, the CDR3 reads TGCGCCAGCAGCTTGCCTGACAGCTATAATTCACCCCTCCACTTT. It yields the protein CASSLPDSYNSPLHF.

This clone came up a few times. The chain recombines TRBV6-6 with TRBJ1-5; maybe TRBD1 (6 bases). Germline V CDR1 and CDR2: MNHNY, SVGAGI (reference sequence). The V and J ends lost 6 bases and 4 bases respectively, with 19 bases between them. The CDR3 sequence is 16 residues long. The CDR3 loop is CASRTSQGLWNQPQHF. CDR3 in DNA: TGTGCCAGCAGAACCTCGCAGGGGTTGTGGAATCAGCCCCAGCATTTT.

The chain is built from TRBV10-3 and TRBJ1-2; D unclear. Germline assignment: CDR1 ENHRY and CDR2 SYGVKD. CDR3 length: 12 amino acids. V gave up 3 bases and J gave up 8 bases, with 10 bases separating them. This chain's CDR3 is CAISEFRVGYTF. The CDR3 bases are TGTGCCATCAGTGAATTTAGGGTCGGCTACACCTTC.

As to this clone: This sample includes further DNA sequences coding for the same CDR3. The chain carries TRBV6-2 or TRBV6-3 and TRBJ2-7; D is ambiguous. Trimming pared 1 base from V and 7 bases from J, leaving 5 bases between. The CDR3 is 11 residues long. CDR1 and CDR2 from the germline V gene are MNHEY and SVGEGT. CDR3 protein: CASSYLREQYF. CDR3 DNA: TGTGCCAGCAGTTACTTACGTGAGCAGTACTTC.

The chain couples TRBV18 to TRBJ2-6; D call uncertain. Trimming pared 3 bases from V and 13 bases from J, leaving 10 bases between. The CDR3 is 12 residues long. In germline, CDR1 is KGHSH, CDR2 LQKENI. The CDR3 DNA sequence: TGTGCCAGCTCACCTCCGATGCGGGTCCTGACTTTC. Residues: CASSPPMRVLTF.

The CDR3 DNA follows: TGTGCCAGCAGCTTAGGGACTCCGACTAGCGGGGACTACGAGCAGTACTTC. Its translation is CASSLGTPTSGDYEQYF. The chain recombines TRBV7-9 with TRBJ2-7; 11 bases are a match to TRBD2. The V gene's germline CDR1 is SEHNR and CDR2 FQNEAQ (reference sequence). Trimming took 1 base from V and 3 from J; bases not matched to a gene: 8. This CDR3 comprises 17 residues.

This chain joins TRBV2 and TRBJ1-5; maybe TRBD1 (5 bases). Looked up from germline, CDR1 is SNHLY and CDR2 is FYNNEI. V gave up 3 bases and J gave up 4 bases, with 13 bases separating them. The CDR3 extends over 15 amino acids. CDR3 loop: CASSEGPSRNQPQHF. DNA of the CDR3: TGTGCCAGCAGTGAGGGGCCCAGCCGGAATCAGCCCCAGCATTTT. The variable domain in full, with the rest retrieved from reference TRBV2 and TRBJ1-5, is EPEVTQTPSHQVTQMGQEVILRCVPISNHLYFYWYRQILGQKVEFLVSFYNNEISEKSEIFDDQFSVERPDGSNFTLKIRSTKLEDSAMYFCASSEGPSRNQPQHFGDGTRLSIL.

CDR3 region: CASSLTGVTSPRASGNTIYF. DNA of the CDR3: TGCGCCAGCAGCTTAACAGGGGTAACGAGTCCTCGGGCGAGCGGAAACACCATATATTTT. This rearrangement joins TRBV5-1 to TRBJ1-3; 7 nucleotides match TRBD1. Germline V gene sequence: CDR1 SGHRS, CDR2 YFSETQ. V shed 2 bases and J 4 bases; nucleotides not matched to a gene: 21. The CDR3 consists of 20 residues.

J is TRBJ1-2 and V is TRBV7-2; no definite D call. Trimming removed 5 bases at V and 6 bases at J, with 19 bases between. The CDR3 runs to 15 residues. The V gene's germline CDR1 is SGHTA and CDR2 FQGNSA. CDR3 region: CASSLQWGIFDGYTF. CDR3 nucleotides: TGTGCCAGCAGCCTACAATGGGGTATTTTCGATGGCTACACCTTC.

The DNA for the CDR3 is TGTGCCAGCAGCATCGGACAGGGGTCGGCCGCGAACACTGAAGCTTTCTTT. Its translation: CASSIGQGSAANTEAFF. V is TRBV5-4 and J is TRBJ1-1; 9 bases agree with TRBD1. CDR1 and CDR2 from the germline V gene are SGHNT and YYREEE (reference sequence). Unmatched junction bases numbered 11, after V lost 4 bases and J lost 1 base. The CDR3 is 17 amino acids. Combining the CDR3 with reference TRBV5-4 and TRBJ1-1 gives the whole variable domain ETGVTQSPTHLIKTRGQQVTLRCSSQSGHNTVSWYQQALGQGPQFIFQYYREEENGRGNFPPRFSGLQFPNYSSELNVNALELDDSALYLCASSIGQGSAANTEAFFGQGTRLTVV.

V gene TRBV5-6 combines with J gene TRBJ2-2; D may be TRBD2 (6 bases). The V gene lost 2 bases and the J gene lost 3 bases, with 11 bases spanning the gap. Germline lookup yields CDR1 SGHDT and CDR2 YYEEEE. CDR3 length equals 15 residues. This chain's CDR3 is CASSFAGRYTGELFF. CDR3 bases: TGTGCCAGCAGCTTCGCAGGGAGGTACACCGGGGAGCTGTTTTTT. Looking up the rest from reference TRBV5-6 and TRBJ2-2 gives the full variable domain: DAGVTQSPTHLIKTRGQQVTLRCSPKSGHDTVSWYQQALGQGPQFIFQYYEEEERQRGNFPDRFSGHQFPNYSSELNVNALLLGDSALYLCASSFAGRYTGELFFGEGSRLTVL.

J is TRBJ1-2 and V is TRBV28; 7 nucleotides match TRBD1. V lost 6 bases and J lost 3; bases outside the gene matches: 16. This CDR3 has 17 amino acids. Germline V gene lookup returns CDR1 MDHEN and CDR2 SYDVKM. CDR3 region: CASRPERGRSLDYGYTF. CDR3 bases: TGTGCCAGCAGACCTGAAAGGGGGCGGAGTTTAGACTATGGCTACACCTTC.

The chain recombines TRBV28 with TRBJ1-2, with no clear D. CDR3 length equals 17 residues. Deletions cut 4 bases from V and 2 bases from J, with 20 bases between. CDR1 and CDR2 from the germline V gene are MDHEN and SYDVKM. The CDR3 coding sequence is TGTGCCAGCAGTTCTTGGACCAGAGCAAGACCGAACTATGGCTACACCTTC. Translation gives CASSSWTRARPNYGYTF.

This clone showed up just once. This sequence joins TRBV12-3 or TRBV12-4 and TRBJ1-3, with TRBD1 as a possible D gene (5 bases). This CDR3 region has 13 residues. The V end lost 6 bases, the J end lost 2 bases, and 8 bases lay between the germline ends. The CDR3 nucleotides are TGTGCCAGCAGGCAGGGTACTGGAAACACCATATATTTT. Encoded protein: CASRQGTGNTIYF.

This clone has only one observation. This sequence joins TRBV4-1 and TRBJ2-7, with TRBD1 matching over 8 bases. V was pared by 2 bases and J by 5 bases, with 2 bases of the junction left unmatched. Germline V gene lookup returns CDR1 MGHRA and CDR2 YSYEKL. This CDR3 is built from 13 residues. The CDR3 nucleotides read TGCGCCAGCAGCCAAAGACAGGGGAACGAGCAGTACTTC. Amino acids: CASSQRQGNEQYF.

This clone occurred once. The gene calls are TRBV5-6 and TRBJ1-3; TRBD1 might be the D (5 bases). This CDR3 is 14 amino acids long. Trimming cost V 6 bases and J 4 bases, with 14 bases left between them. Germline assignment: CDR1 SGHDT and CDR2 YYEEEE. The CDR3 DNA reads as TGTGCCAGCACCCGGGTAGGGGCAGGAAACACCATATATTTT. This translates into CASTRVGAGNTIYF.